A single sample is the source of the 27 T cell receptor beta chains below, sequenced in a study of T cells in Graves' hyperthyroidism and ophthalmopathy (dated by TCRdb to the late 2010s). The library was prepared using multiplex PCR. Instrument used: Illumina HiSeq 2000. The TCR beta CDR3 regions were amplified from RNA transcripts. The TCR CDR3 was subjected to a first round of RT-PCR using the HTBI primer set and the Qiagen OneStep RT-PCR kit. Through fastp at Q25 and MiXCR, TCRdb rebuilt clones from the public reads, retaining in-frame beta chains. Rows are combined by CDR3 protein, so each entry shows the most common genes and DNA. The sample table records a few hundred thousand distinct CDR3 sequences; approximately 20% of these occur just once. The ten largest clonotypes hold around 47% of the sample. Input material: blood. The receptors derive from a man between 40 and 49 years old with Graves' hyperthyroidism.

The chain recombines TRBV2 with TRBJ1-3; TRBD1 is a possible D gene (5 bases). This CDR3 is built from 15 residues. The ends were cut back, 6 bases at V and 2 bases at J, with 14 bases in the middle. The V gene's germline CDR1 is SNHLY and CDR2 FYNNEI. This CDR3 is CASRSAGGPGNTIYF. The CDR3 nucleotides read TGTGCCAGCAGGTCCGCGGGGGGTCCTGGAAACACCATATATTTT.

This clonotype was observed at least ten times. The V and J genes are TRBV7-2 and TRBJ2-7, with a tentative D call TRBD1 (6 bases). The germline CDR1 and CDR2 sequences are SGHTA and FQGNSA. V was shortened by 5 bases and J by 1 base, with 12 bases between the two germline ends. The CDR3 totals 14 residues. For the CDR3, the DNA is TGTGCCAGCAGCCCAAACAGGGTTTCCTACGAGCAGTACTTC. Encoded protein: CASSPNRVSYEQYF.

The rearrangement joins TRBV6-1 to TRBJ1-5; TRBD1 matches 11 bases. The CDR3 contains 14 residues. J lost 5 bases, V lost 4 bases, and 1 base had no gene match. Germline-derived CDR1 and CDR2 are MNHNS and SASEGT. The CDR3 region is CASSGTGGDQPQHF. CDR3 nucleotide sequence: TGTGCCAGCAGTGGGACAGGGGGCGATCAGCCCCAGCATTTT.

This clonotype came up a few times. V usage is TRBV9 and J usage is TRBJ1-2, with 9 bases lining up with TRBD1. The ends lost 3 bases at V and 7 bases at J; junction bases unmatched: 7. Germline values: CDR1 SGDLS, CDR2 YYNGEE. The CDR3 is 14 amino acids. CDR3 protein: CASSGGDRESGYTF. The CDR3, as DNA: TGTGCCAGCAGCGGGGGGGACAGGGAGAGTGGCTACACCTTC. Supplemented by reference TRBV9 and TRBJ1-2, the full variable domain reads DSGVTQTPKHLITATGQRVTLRCSPRSGDLSVYWYQQSLDQGLQFLIQYYNGEERAKGNILERFSAQQFPDLHSELNLSSLELGDSALYFCASSGGDRESGYTFGSGTRLTVV.

This clonotype occurred many times. The chain recombines TRBV2 with TRBJ2-3, with 14 bases that match TRBD2. V was pared by 7 bases and J by 4 bases, with 13 bases of the junction left unmatched. The CDR3 consists of 18 residues. Per germline, CDR1 SNHLY and CDR2 FYNNEI. The CDR3 loop is CASTRGGTSGGFADTQYF. As DNA, the CDR3 is TGTGCCAGCACCCGGGGGGGGACTAGCGGGGGTTTCGCAGATACGCAGTATTTT.

This clonotype was seen a handful of times. The chain has TRBV12-3 or TRBV12-4 and TRBJ2-1, with 11 nucleotides matching TRBD2. This CDR3 is built from 14 residues. Trimming took 6 bases from V and 9 from J; bases not matched to a gene: 7. CDR3 sequence reads: CASRRSGGASEQFF. The CDR3 nucleotides are TGTGCCAGCAGGCGTAGCGGGGGGGCGTCTGAGCAGTTCTTC.

Ten or more counts support this clonotype. The chain is built from TRBV30 and TRBJ2-5, with D unclear. V gave up 4 bases and J gave up 5 bases, with 8 bases separating them. Germline-derived CDR1 and CDR2 are GTSNPN and SVGIG (reference sequence). The CDR3 is 11 amino acids. The CDR3 protein is CAWNKGETQYF. CDR3 sequence (DNA): TGTGCCTGGAACAAAGGGGAGACCCAGTACTTC.

This clonotype was detected many times. The chain links TRBV3-1 to TRBJ2-3; no firm D call. CDR1 is LGHDT, CDR2 YNNKEL, per germline (reference sequence). The V and J ends lost 4 bases and 3 bases respectively, with 8 bases between them. The CDR3 length is 13 residues. Here the CDR3 reads CASSPRRTDTQYF. In DNA form, the CDR3 reads TGTGCCAGCAGCCCCCGCAGGACAGATACGCAGTATTTT.

At least ten counts were recorded for this clonotype. V usage is TRBV11-2 and J usage is TRBJ2-6; 7 positions agree with TRBD1. Germline CDR1 SGHAT, CDR2 FQNNGV. The CDR3 has 17 residues. Trimming at V came to 1 base and at J to 0 bases, leaving 3 bases not matched to a gene. For the CDR3, the DNA is TGTGCCAGCAGCTTAGGGACAGGCACCTCTGGGGCCAACGTCCTGACTTTC. Residues: CASSLGTGTSGANVLTF.

The chain combines TRBV20-1 with TRBJ2-2, with TRBD1 matching over 7 bases. The V segment lost 2 bases and the J segment 3 bases; nucleotides outside the gene matches: 0. Germline loops: CDR1 DFQATT, CDR2 SNEGSKA (reference sequence). The CDR3 loop spans 13 amino acids. CDR3 protein: CSARTGDTGELFF. In DNA form, the CDR3 reads TGCAGTGCTAGAACAGGGGACACCGGGGAGCTGTTTTTT.

This clonotype was counted ten times or more. The chain recombines TRBV7-9 with TRBJ1-1; possible D gene TRBD1, 6 bases. This CDR3 spans 12 amino acids. V lost 6 bases and J 5 bases, leaving 10 bases between the germline ends. Germline assignment: CDR1 SEHNR and CDR2 FQNEAQ (reference sequence). Written as DNA, the CDR3 is TGTGCCAGCAGGCAAAGGGGGACTGAAGCTTTCTTT. This sequence encodes CASRQRGTEAFF.

Only one count was recorded for this clonotype. This chain uses TRBV15 with TRBJ1-5; D possibly corresponds to TRBD1 (5 bases). Germline V CDR1 and CDR2: LNHNV, YYDKDF (reference sequence). This CDR3 has 16 residues. Trimming shortened V by 5 bases and J by 6 bases, and 20 bases separated the two germline ends. CDR3 sequence reads: CATSGGSGTRGQPQHF. The CDR3 DNA follows: TGTGCCACCAGCGGAGGATCCGGGACTCGGGGTCAGCCCCAGCATTTT.

This clonotype occurred a few times. The chain has TRBV9 and TRBJ2-3; 8 positions agree with TRBD2. The V gene end was trimmed by 4 bases and the J gene end by 2 bases; junction bases not matched to a gene: 12. CDR1 is SGDLS and CDR2 is YYNGEE in the germline V gene. There are 17 residues in the CDR3. The CDR3 DNA is TGTGCCAGCAGCCCCTTCGGGGGGGGAATGATCACAGATACGCAGTATTTT. As protein: CASSPFGGGMITDTQYF.

This clonotype was counted many times. The V and J genes are TRBV7-9 and TRBJ2-7, with D possibly being TRBD2 (5 bases). The CDR3 loop spans 13 amino acids. Germline-derived CDR1 and CDR2 are SEHNR and FQNEAQ (reference sequence). V lost 6 bases and J 5 bases, leaving 14 bases between the germline ends. The CDR3 sequence: CASSYLAGNEQYF. The CDR3 DNA reads TGTGCCAGCAGTTACCTAGCCGGCAACGAGCAGTACTTC. Full variable domain (rest looked up from reference TRBV7-9 and TRBJ2-7): DTGVSQNPRHKITKRGQNVTFRCDPISEHNRLYWYRQTLGQGPEFLTYFQNEAQLEKSRLLSDRFSAERPKGSFSTLEIQRTEQGDSAMYLCASSYLAGNEQYFGPGTRLTVT.

This clonotype was detected many times. The chain carries TRBV12-3 or TRBV12-4 and TRBJ1-2; no clear D gene. The V gene lost 5 bases and the J gene lost 5 bases, with 6 bases spanning the gap. The CDR3 runs to 11 residues. Here the CDR3 DNA reads TGTGCCAGCAGTACGTGGTATGGCTACACCTTC. It translates to CASSTWYGYTF.

This clonotype was seen ten or more times. The J gene is TRBJ1-5, the V gene TRBV30; TRBD1 is a possible D gene (5 bases). The CDR3 runs to 14 residues. The V gene lost 4 bases and the J gene lost 5 bases, with 15 bases spanning the gap. CDR1 and CDR2 from the germline V gene are GTSNPN and SVGIG (reference sequence). CDR3 protein: CAWNTGLLDQPQHF. DNA for the CDR3: TGTGCCTGGAATACGGGACTTTTAGATCAGCCCCAGCATTTT. Looking up the rest from reference TRBV30 and TRBJ1-5 gives the full variable domain: SQTIHQWPATLVQPVGSPLSLECTVEGTSNPNLYWYRQAAGRGLQLLFYSVGIGQISSEVPQNLSASRPQDRQFILSSKKLLLSDSGFYLCAWNTGLLDQPQHFGDGTRLSIL.

This clonotype showed up many times. This chain links TRBV7-3 with TRBJ2-7; possibly TRBD2 for D (5 bases). CDR3 length: 14 residues. Trimming took off 5 bases at V and 2 bases at J, with 13 bases between the two ends. Germline V CDR1 and CDR2: SGHTA, FQGTGA. DNA for the CDR3: TGTGCCAGCAGCCCCGGGATCAACACCTACGAGCAGTACTTC. This gives the protein CASSPGINTYEQYF.

The rearrangement links TRBV11-2 to TRBJ1-1, with 7 bases identical to TRBD1. The V gene end was trimmed by 5 bases and the J gene end by 0 bases; junction bases not matched to a gene: 9. From germline, CDR1 is SGHAT and CDR2 FQNNGV. The CDR3 runs 16 residues. The CDR3 loop is CASSLFQGDVNTEAFF. Written as DNA, the CDR3 is TGTGCCAGCAGCCTATTTCAGGGGGATGTGAACACTGAAGCTTTCTTT.

This clonotype showed up many times. This rearrangement joins TRBV30 to TRBJ1-2; D is uncertain. Germline V gene lookup returns CDR1 GTSNPN and CDR2 SVGIG (reference sequence). This CDR3 region has 12 residues. Between the trimmed V and J ends, which lost 4 bases and 8 bases, there was a span of 14 bases. CDR3 in DNA: TGTGCCTGGACGATGGCGGAAGGCGGCTACACCTTC. Translated, it gives CAWTMAEGGYTF. Supplemented by reference TRBV30 and TRBJ1-2, the full variable domain reads SQTIHQWPATLVQPVGSPLSLECTVEGTSNPNLYWYRQAAGRGLQLLFYSVGIGQISSEVPQNLSASRPQDRQFILSSKKLLLSDSGFYLCAWTMAEGGYTFGSGTRLTVV.

This clonotype was observed a handful of times. This chain connects TRBV5-1 to TRBJ2-2, with TRBD2 as a possible D gene (5 bases). There are 16 residues in the CDR3. Germline CDR1 reads SGHRS; CDR2 reads YFSETQ. The germline V and J ends were trimmed by 5 bases and 4 bases, with 18 bases remaining between them. This CDR3 is CASSIGLTRSTGELFF. The CDR3, as DNA: TGCGCCAGCAGTATCGGACTGACGAGAAGCACCGGGGAGCTGTTTTTT.

This clonotype has ten or more counts. The chain uses TRBV28 and TRBJ2-7, with 7 positions matching TRBD1. V trimming: 4 bases; J trimming: 1 base; junction bases outside the gene matches: 4. The V gene's germline CDR1 is MDHEN and CDR2 SYDVKM. The CDR3 has 14 amino acids. The DNA of the CDR3 is TGTGCCAGCAGTTCGATGACAGGGTCCTACGAGCAGTACTTC. Its translation: CASSSMTGSYEQYF.

This clonotype has ten or more counts. The chain uses TRBV12-3 or TRBV12-4 and TRBJ1-1, with TRBD1 as a possible D gene (5 bases). V dropped 5 bases and J dropped 4 bases, with 17 bases sitting between them. This CDR3 has 15 residues. The CDR3, as DNA: TGTGCCAGCAGTCAGGAACAGGTTCTTGCCACTGAAGCTTTCTTT. Protein product: CASSQEQVLATEAFF.

The table lists this clonotype with many counts. J is TRBJ1-1 and V is TRBV19, with TRBD1 matching 9 bases. This CDR3 region has 17 residues. Germline V gene sequence: CDR1 LNHDA, CDR2 SQIVND (reference sequence). The ends lost 4 bases at V and 0 bases at J; junction bases unmatched: 9. CDR3 in amino acids: CASSTNRGRIMNTEAFF. The CDR3 nucleotides are TGTGCCAGTAGTACCAACAGGGGGCGAATTATGAACACTGAAGCTTTCTTT.

This clonotype was observed at least ten times. V is TRBV20-1 and J is TRBJ2-7; D remains ambiguous. This CDR3 region has 13 residues. Germline V gene lookup returns CDR1 DFQATT and CDR2 SNEGSKA (reference sequence). V dropped 6 bases and J dropped 5 bases, with 17 bases sitting between them. CDR3 amino acids: CSAAAVLAHEQYF. DNA for the CDR3: TGCAGTGCCGCGGCAGTTTTGGCCCACGAGCAGTACTTC.

The chain links TRBV5-4 to TRBJ2-2, with 8 positions matching TRBD1. This CDR3 has 17 residues. Germline CDR1 SGHNT, CDR2 YYREEE (reference sequence). The V and J ends lost 4 bases and 3 bases, in that order; junction bases with no gene match: 11. The CDR3 nucleotides are TGTGCCAGCAGCCCGAAGACGACAGGGGACTACACCGGGGAGCTGTTTTTT. This sequence encodes CASSPKTTGDYTGELFF. The full variable domain, its missing parts supplied by reference TRBV5-4 and TRBJ2-2, is ETGVTQSPTHLIKTRGQQVTLRCSSQSGHNTVSWYQQALGQGPQFIFQYYREEENGRGNFPPRFSGLQFPNYSSELNVNALELDDSALYLCASSPKTTGDYTGELFFGEGSRLTVL.

This clonotype was detected many times. The chain couples TRBV7-2 to TRBJ2-1; 11 nucleotides agree with TRBD2. The ends lost 4 bases at V and 6 bases at J; junction bases unmatched: 5. Per germline, CDR1 SGHTA and CDR2 FQGNSA. There are 15 residues in the CDR3. CDR3 in amino acids: CASSSIAGGRNEQFF. The CDR3 nucleotides are TGTGCCAGCAGCTCTATAGCGGGGGGGCGCAATGAGCAGTTCTTC.

This clonotype was counted a few times. The chain combines TRBV6-5 with TRBJ2-2; D is perhaps TRBD2 (6 bases). Between the trimmed V and J ends, which lost 0 bases and 4 bases, there was a span of 15 bases. The CDR3 runs 17 residues. Germline lookup yields CDR1 MNHEY and CDR2 SVGAGI. The CDR3: CASSYSSGEPPTGELFF. CDR3 sequence (DNA): TGTGCCAGCAGTTACTCGTCGGGGGAGCCGCCCACCGGGGAGCTGTTTTTT.